The sequence of this TCR beta chain was determined in a study of blood T cells in healthy people across ages. Broader study findings: Fewer expanded clones and more diversity marked long-lived versus aged donors.

A word on this clonotype: Its antigen remains unidentified.

Next came a second PCR, run for 7 to 11 cycles, which used a sample-barcoded 5' primer along with a J-beta primer mix. TCRdb independently ran MiXCR on the 5' RACE reads; one entry per CDR3 protein. The table records 550,000 to 750,000 distinct CDR3 sequences, around 20% of them present only once. The CDR3 runs 11 residues. V was pared by 5 bases and J by 10 bases, with 9 bases between. Germline V gene data show CDR1 as MDHEN and CDR2 as SYDVKM. Sequenced: blood. The clonotype originates from a man between 70 and 80 years old in good health. This chain connects TRBV28 to TRBJ1-5; D is perhaps TRBD1 (6 bases). For the CDR3, the DNA is TGTGCCAGCAGTGCAGGGGTTCCCCAGCATTTT. This sequence encodes CASSAGVPQHF.